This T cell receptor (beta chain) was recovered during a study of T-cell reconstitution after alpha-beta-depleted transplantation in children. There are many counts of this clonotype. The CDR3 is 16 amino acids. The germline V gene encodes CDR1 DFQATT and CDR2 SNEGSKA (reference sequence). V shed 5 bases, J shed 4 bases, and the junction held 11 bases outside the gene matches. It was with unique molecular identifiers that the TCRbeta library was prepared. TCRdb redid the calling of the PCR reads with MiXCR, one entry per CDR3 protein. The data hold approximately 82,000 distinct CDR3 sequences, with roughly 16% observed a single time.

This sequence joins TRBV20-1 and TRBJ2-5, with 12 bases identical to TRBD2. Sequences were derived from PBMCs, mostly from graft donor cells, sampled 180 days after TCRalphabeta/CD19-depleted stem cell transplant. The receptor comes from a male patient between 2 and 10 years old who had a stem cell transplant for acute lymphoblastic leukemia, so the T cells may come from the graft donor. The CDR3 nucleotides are TGCAGTGCTGGAAGGTCTAGCGGGGGGGCGCGAGAGACCCAGTACTTC. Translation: CSAGRSSGGARETQYF.